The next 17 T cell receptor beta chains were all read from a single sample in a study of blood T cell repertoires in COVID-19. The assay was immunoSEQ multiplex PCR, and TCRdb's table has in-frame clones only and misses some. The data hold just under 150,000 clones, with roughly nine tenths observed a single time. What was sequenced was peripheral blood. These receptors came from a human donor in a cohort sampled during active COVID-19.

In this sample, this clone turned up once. The CDR3 loop is CASSLSESSYNEQFF. In DNA form, the CDR3 reads TGTGCCAGCAGCTTGTCGGAGAGCTCCTACAATGAGCAGTTCTTC. This chain joins TRBV13 and TRBJ2-1; unclear D gene. V was pared by 3 bases and J by 0 bases, with 9 bases between. Germline loops: CDR1 PRHDT, CDR2 FYEKMQ (reference sequence). The length of the CDR3 is 15 residues.

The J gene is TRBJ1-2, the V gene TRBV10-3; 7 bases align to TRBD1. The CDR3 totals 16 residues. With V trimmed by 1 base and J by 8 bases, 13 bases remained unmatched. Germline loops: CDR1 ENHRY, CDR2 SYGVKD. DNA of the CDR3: TGTGCCATCAGTGAGTGGACAGGATCCCGTCTTAGAGGCTACACCTTC. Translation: CAISEWTGSRLRGYTF.

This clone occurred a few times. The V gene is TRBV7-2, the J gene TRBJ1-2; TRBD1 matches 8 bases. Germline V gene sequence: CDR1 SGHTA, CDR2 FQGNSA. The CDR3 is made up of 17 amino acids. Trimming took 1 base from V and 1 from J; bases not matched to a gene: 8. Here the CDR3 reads CASSLVGRGRFNYGYTF. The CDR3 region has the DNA TGTGCCAGCAGCTTAGTGGGCAGGGGGCGCTTTAACTATGGCTACACCTTC.

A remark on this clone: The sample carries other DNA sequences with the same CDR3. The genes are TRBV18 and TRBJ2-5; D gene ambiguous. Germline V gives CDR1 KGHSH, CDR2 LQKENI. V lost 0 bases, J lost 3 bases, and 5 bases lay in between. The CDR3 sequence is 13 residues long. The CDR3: CASSPPSEETQYF. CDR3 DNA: TGTGCCAGCTCACCACCGTCGGAAGAGACCCAGTACTTC.

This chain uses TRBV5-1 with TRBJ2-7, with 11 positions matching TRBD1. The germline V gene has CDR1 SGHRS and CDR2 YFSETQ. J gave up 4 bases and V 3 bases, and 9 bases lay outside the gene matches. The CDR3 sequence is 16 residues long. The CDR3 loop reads CASSYGDRGAGYEQYF. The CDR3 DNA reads TGCGCCAGCAGCTATGGGGACAGGGGGGCCGGTTACGAGCAGTACTTC.

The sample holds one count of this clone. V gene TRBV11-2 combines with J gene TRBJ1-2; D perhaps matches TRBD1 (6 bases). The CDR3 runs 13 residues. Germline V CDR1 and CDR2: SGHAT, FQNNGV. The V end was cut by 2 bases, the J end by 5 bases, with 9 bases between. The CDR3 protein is CASSLSGAYGYTF. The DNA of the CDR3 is TGTGCCAGCAGCTTATCAGGGGCGTATGGCTACACCTTC. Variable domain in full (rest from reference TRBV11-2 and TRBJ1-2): EAGVAQSPRYKIIEKRQSVAFWCNPISGHATLYWYQQILGQGPKLLIQFQNNGVVDDSQLPKDRFSAERLKGVDSTLKIQPAKLEDSAVYLCASSLSGAYGYTFGSGTRLTVV.

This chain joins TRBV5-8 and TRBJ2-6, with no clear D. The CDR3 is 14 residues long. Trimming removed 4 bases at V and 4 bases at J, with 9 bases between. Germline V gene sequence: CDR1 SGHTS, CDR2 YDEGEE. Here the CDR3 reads CASSPTLGANVLTF. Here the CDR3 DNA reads TGTGCCAGCAGCCCCACTTTAGGGGCCAACGTCCTGACTTTC.

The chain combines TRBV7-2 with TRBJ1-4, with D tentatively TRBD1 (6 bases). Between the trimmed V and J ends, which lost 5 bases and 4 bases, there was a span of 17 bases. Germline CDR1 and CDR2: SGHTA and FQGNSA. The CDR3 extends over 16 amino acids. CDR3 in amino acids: CASSPRVGQINEKLFF. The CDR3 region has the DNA TGTGCCAGCAGCCCCCGGGTTGGACAGATTAATGAAAAACTGTTTTTT. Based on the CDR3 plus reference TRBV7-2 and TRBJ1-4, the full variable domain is GAGVSQSPSNKVTEKGKDVELRCDPISGHTALYWYRQSLGQGLEFLIYFQGNSAPDKSGLPSDRFSAERTGGSVSTLTIQRTQQEDSAVYLCASSPRVGQINEKLFFGSGTQLSVL.

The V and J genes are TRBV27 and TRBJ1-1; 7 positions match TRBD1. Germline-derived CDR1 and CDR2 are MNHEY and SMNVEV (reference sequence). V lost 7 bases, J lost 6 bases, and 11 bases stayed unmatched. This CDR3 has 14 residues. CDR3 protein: CASNSLTDRPEAFF. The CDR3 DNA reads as TGTGCCAGCAATTCCCTTACGGACAGGCCTGAAGCTTTCTTT.

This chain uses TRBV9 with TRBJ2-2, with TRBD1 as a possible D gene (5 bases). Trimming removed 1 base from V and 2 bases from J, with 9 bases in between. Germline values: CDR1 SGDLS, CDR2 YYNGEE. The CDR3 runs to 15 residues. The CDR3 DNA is TGTGCCAGCAGCGTATTTCAGGGTAACACCGGGGAGCTGTTTTTT. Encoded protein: CASSVFQGNTGELFF.

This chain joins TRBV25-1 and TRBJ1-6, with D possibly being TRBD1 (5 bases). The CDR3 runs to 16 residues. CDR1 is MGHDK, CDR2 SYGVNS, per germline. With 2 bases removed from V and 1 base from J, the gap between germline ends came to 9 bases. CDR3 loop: CASSEGRASYNSPLHF. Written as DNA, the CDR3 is TGTGCCAGCAGTGAAGGCAGGGCGTCCTATAATTCACCCCTCCACTTT.

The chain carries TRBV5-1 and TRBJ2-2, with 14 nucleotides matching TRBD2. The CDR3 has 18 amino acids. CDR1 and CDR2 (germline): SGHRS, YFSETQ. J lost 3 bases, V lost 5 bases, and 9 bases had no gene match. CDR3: CASSGLAGGLWDTGELFF. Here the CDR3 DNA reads TGCGCCAGCAGTGGACTAGCGGGGGGCCTCTGGGACACCGGGGAGCTGTTTTTT.

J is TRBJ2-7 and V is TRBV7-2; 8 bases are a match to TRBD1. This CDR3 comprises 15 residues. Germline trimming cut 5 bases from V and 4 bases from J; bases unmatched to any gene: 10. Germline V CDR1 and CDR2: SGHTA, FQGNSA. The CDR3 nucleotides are TGTGCCAGCAGCCTGACAGGGGTATACCGTTACGAGCAGTACTTC. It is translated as CASSLTGVYRYEQYF. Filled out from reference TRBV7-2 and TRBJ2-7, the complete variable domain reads GAGVSQSPSNKVTEKGKDVELRCDPISGHTALYWYRQSLGQGLEFLIYFQGNSAPDKSGLPSDRFSAERTGGSVSTLTIQRTQQEDSAVYLCASSLTGVYRYEQYFGPGTRLTVT.

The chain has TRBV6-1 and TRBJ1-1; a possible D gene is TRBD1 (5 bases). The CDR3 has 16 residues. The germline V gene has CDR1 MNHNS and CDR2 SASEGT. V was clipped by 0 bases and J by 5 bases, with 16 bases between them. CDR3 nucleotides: TGTGCCAGCAGTGAAGCCGGTGCGGGGGGAAGTACTGAAGCTTTCTTT. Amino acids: CASSEAGAGGSTEAFF.

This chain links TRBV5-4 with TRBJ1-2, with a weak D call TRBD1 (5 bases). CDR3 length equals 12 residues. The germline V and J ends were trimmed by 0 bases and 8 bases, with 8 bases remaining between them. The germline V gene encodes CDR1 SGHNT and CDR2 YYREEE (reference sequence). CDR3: CASSLARAGYTF. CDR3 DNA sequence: TGTGCCAGCAGCTTGGCCAGGGCCGGCTACACCTTC.

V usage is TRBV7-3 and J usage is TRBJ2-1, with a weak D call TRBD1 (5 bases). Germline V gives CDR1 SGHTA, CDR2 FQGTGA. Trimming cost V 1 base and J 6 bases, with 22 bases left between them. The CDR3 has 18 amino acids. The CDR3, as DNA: TGTGCCAGCAGCTTAAACCCGGCCAGGGATTTTCCCGGCAATGAGCAGTTCTTC. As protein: CASSLNPARDFPGNEQFF.

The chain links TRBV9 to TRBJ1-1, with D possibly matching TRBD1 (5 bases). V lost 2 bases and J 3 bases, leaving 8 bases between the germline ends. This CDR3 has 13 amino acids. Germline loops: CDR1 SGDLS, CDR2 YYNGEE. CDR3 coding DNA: TGTGCCAGCAGCGTCGGGGGACACACTGAAGCTTTCTTT. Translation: CASSVGGHTEAFF. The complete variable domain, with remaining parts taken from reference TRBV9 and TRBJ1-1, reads DSGVTQTPKHLITATGQRVTLRCSPRSGDLSVYWYQQSLDQGLQFLIQYYNGEERAKGNILERFSAQQFPDLHSELNLSSLELGDSALYFCASSVGGHTEAFFGQGTRLTVV.